Shown below are 27 T cell receptor beta chains from a single sample sequenced in a study of T cell responses to AZD1222 COVID-19 vaccine. Here immunoSEQ multiplex PCR was the method, and the copy in TCRdb shows in-frame clones only, minus some. The data show about 120,000 clones, approximately 90% seen once. Sequencing was performed on peripheral blood, taken on day 0 of AZD1222 vaccination. Every receptor here comes from an adult in good health.

J is TRBJ2-7 and V is TRBV4-1; possible D gene TRBD2, 6 bases. This CDR3 contains 16 residues. V gave up 3 bases and J gave up 0 bases, with 15 bases separating them. Germline loops: CDR1 MGHRA, CDR2 YSYEKL. The CDR3 sequence is CASSHFSGQSSYEQYF. The CDR3 coding sequence is TGCGCCAGCAGCCACTTTAGCGGCCAGAGCTCCTACGAGCAGTACTTC.

This clone was picked up a small number of times. The V and J genes are TRBV27 and TRBJ1-1; no clear D gene. The V gene's germline CDR1 is MNHEY and CDR2 SMNVEV (reference sequence). The V gene lost 6 bases and the J gene lost 4 bases, with 12 bases spanning the gap. The CDR3 sequence is 13 residues long. The CDR3 nucleotides are TGTGCCAGCAGCGAGAGGGTGGGCACTGAAGCTTTCTTT. Protein sequence: CASSERVGTEAFF.

The chain is built from TRBV5-5 and TRBJ1-6; 10 bases agree with TRBD1. The CDR3 contains 15 residues. Germline V lookup: CDR1 SGHKS, CDR2 YYEKEE (reference sequence). The V gene end was trimmed by 0 bases and the J gene end by 10 bases; junction bases not matched to a gene: 4. The CDR3 region has the DNA TGTGCCAGCAGCTTGGGACAGGGGGCGCAGTCACCCCTCCACTTT. Translating gives CASSLGQGAQSPLHF.

CDR3 DNA sequence: TGTGCCAGCAGTTACACGGGACAGGGGGCCACTGAAGCTTTCTTT. Amino acids: CASSYTGQGATEAFF. The chain carries TRBV6-6 and TRBJ1-1; 12 nucleotides line up with TRBD1. V dropped 2 bases and J dropped 4; count of bases not matched to a gene: 2. Germline V gene sequence: CDR1 MNHNY, CDR2 SVGAGI (reference sequence). The CDR3 sequence is 15 residues long.

The chain employs TRBV27 and TRBJ2-1; 7 positions agree with TRBD1. The trim removed 3 bases at V and 2 bases at J, leaving 10 bases unmatched. Germline assignment: CDR1 MNHEY and CDR2 SMNVEV (reference sequence). The CDR3 is 17 amino acids. The CDR3 DNA follows: TGTGCCAGCAGTTTCTCGGGACAGTCAGGGGCCTACAATGAGCAGTTCTTC. Protein sequence: CASSFSGQSGAYNEQFF.

V and J are TRBV5-1 and TRBJ2-7; no reliable D call. The CDR3 covers 12 residues. Between the trimmed V and J ends, which lost 4 bases and 2 bases, there was a span of 7 bases. Germline CDR1 SGHRS, CDR2 YFSETQ. CDR3 in DNA: TGCGCCAGCAGCACAGATACCTACGAGCAGTACTTC. Its translation: CASSTDTYEQYF.

This clone has more than one count but fewer than ten. The chain uses TRBV7-9 and TRBJ2-5, with 9 nucleotides matching TRBD1. This CDR3 has 13 residues. The J segment lost 7 bases and the V segment lost 5 bases, leaving 5 bases of the junction unmatched. CDR1 SEHNR and CDR2 FQNEAQ come from the germline V gene (reference sequence). The CDR3 protein is CASSGDRDGTQYF. CDR3 DNA sequence: TGTGCCAGCAGCGGGGACAGGGACGGGACCCAGTACTTC.

The sample holds one count of this clone. The chain is built from TRBV5-1 and TRBJ1-1; 8 positions match TRBD1. V shed 6 bases and J 4 bases; nucleotides not matched to a gene: 5. From germline, CDR1 is SGHRS and CDR2 YFSETQ. The CDR3 runs 13 residues. The CDR3 sequence is CASTLTGGTEAFF. The DNA for the CDR3 is TGCGCCAGCACCCTTACAGGGGGCACTGAAGCTTTCTTT.

The chain is built from TRBV7-3 and TRBJ2-3; 9 positions agree with TRBD2. Germline values: CDR1 SGHTA, CDR2 FQGTGA. The CDR3 is made up of 16 amino acids. V shed 1 base and J 0 bases; nucleotides not matched to a gene: 2. The CDR3 nucleotides are TGTGCCAGCAGCTTAAACGCGGGGGGGAGCACAGATACGCAGTATTTT. Its translation is CASSLNAGGSTDTQYF.

V usage is TRBV5-1 and J usage is TRBJ1-1; D remains unclear. From germline, CDR1 is SGHRS and CDR2 YFSETQ. V was cut by 4 bases and J by 1 base, with 8 bases left in between. This CDR3 spans 13 amino acids. DNA of the CDR3: TGCGCCAGCAGCCGAGAGGGGAACACTGAAGCTTTCTTT. Residues: CASSREGNTEAFF. Complete variable domain (other parts from reference TRBV5-1 and TRBJ1-1): KAGVTQTPRYLIKTRGQQVTLSCSPISGHRSVSWYQQTPGQGLQFLFEYFSETQRNKGNFPGRFSGRQFSNSRSEMNVSTLELGDSALYLCASSREGNTEAFFGQGTRLTVV.

V gene TRBV28 combines with J gene TRBJ2-7, with D perhaps TRBD2 (6 bases). Germline CDR1 reads MDHEN; CDR2 reads SYDVKM. Trimming took 6 bases from V and 5 from J, leaving 17 bases between them. The CDR3 sequence is 14 residues long. The CDR3 loop reads CASSPRGGVNEQYF. In DNA, the CDR3 is TGTGCCAGCAGCCCCCGGGGAGGAGTCAACGAGCAGTACTTC.

The chain links TRBV18 to TRBJ2-3; D ambiguous. V dropped 4 bases and J dropped 3 bases, with 11 bases sitting between them. Germline assignment: CDR1 KGHSH and CDR2 LQKENI. This CDR3 region has 14 residues. CDR3 nucleotide sequence: TGTGCCAGCTCACTGACCAGTCCAACAGATACGCAGTATTTT. Translated, it gives CASSLTSPTDTQYF. The full variable domain, in which reference TRBV18 and TRBJ2-3 provide the parts outside the CDR3, is NAGVMQNPRHLVRRRGQEARLRCSPMKGHSHVYWYRQLPEEGLKFMVYLQKENIIDESGMPKERFSAEFPKEGPSILRIQQVVRGDSAAYFCASSLTSPTDTQYFGPGTRLTVL.

This clone was seen more than once but under ten times. The chain carries TRBV7-6 and TRBJ2-7; 7 bases line up with TRBD2. The CDR3 is 16 amino acids. Trimming took 5 bases from V and 7 from J; bases not matched to a gene: 17. Looked up from germline, CDR1 is SGHVS and CDR2 is FNYEAQ. The CDR3 nucleotides read TGTGCCAGCAGCCCCGGGGCGGCTAGCGGAAGGGGTGAGCAGTACTTC. Protein sequence: CASSPGAASGRGEQYF.

This clone was observed once. J is TRBJ1-4 and V is TRBV19, with 9 nucleotides matching TRBD1. Germline-derived CDR1 and CDR2 are LNHDA and SQIVND (reference sequence). The CDR3 length is 14 residues. V trimming: 5 bases; J trimming: 8 bases; junction bases outside the gene matches: 6. The CDR3 nucleotides are TGTGCCAGTAGTGGACAGGGGTCAGGAGAAAAACTGTTTTTT. It codes for CASSGQGSGEKLFF. The whole variable domain, remainder taken from reference TRBV19 and TRBJ1-4, is DGGITQSPKYLFRKEGQNVTLSCEQNLNHDAMYWYRQDPGQGLRLIYYSQIVNDFQKGDIAEGYSVSREKKESFPLTVTSAQKNPTAFYLCASSGQGSGEKLFFGSGTQLSVL.

The chain has TRBV4-3 and TRBJ1-1; D gene unclear. Trimming left V 0 bases short and J 8 bases short, with 13 bases between. The CDR3 runs 14 residues. The V gene's germline CDR1 is LGHNA and CDR2 YSLEER. CDR3 sequence: CASSQDSVWQEAFF. In DNA, the CDR3 is TGCGCCAGCAGCCAAGATAGCGTGTGGCAGGAAGCTTTCTTT.

The chain carries TRBV5-1 and TRBJ1-1; maybe TRBD1 (5 bases). Per germline, CDR1 SGHRS and CDR2 YFSETQ. V dropped 0 bases and J dropped 1 base, with 16 bases sitting between them. The CDR3 runs to 17 residues. CDR3 DNA: TGCGCCAGCAGCTTGGCGTCCTACGGGGGGACGAACACTGAAGCTTTCTTT. Encoded protein: CASSLASYGGTNTEAFF.

In its sample, this clone was seen once. The chain is built from TRBV29-1 and TRBJ2-1, with 15 bases matching TRBD2. Unmatched junction bases numbered 10, after V lost 3 bases and J lost 7 bases. CDR3 length: 17 amino acids. The V gene's germline CDR1 is SQVTM and CDR2 ANQGSEA. DNA for the CDR3: TGCAGCGTTGATCGGACTAGCGGGAGGGCCTTACGTAATGAGCAGTTCTTC. Encoded protein: CSVDRTSGRALRNEQFF.

The chain has TRBV19 and TRBJ1-2, with D possibly TRBD1 on 5 matching bases. The germline V gene has CDR1 LNHDA and CDR2 SQIVND (reference sequence). Trimming cost V 0 bases and J 8 bases, with 13 bases left between them. The CDR3 contains 14 residues. The CDR3 nucleotides read TGTGCCAGTAGTATAGACAGGGAGGGACGAGGCTACACCTTC. Translating gives CASSIDREGRGYTF. The complete variable domain, with remaining parts taken from reference TRBV19 and TRBJ1-2, reads DGGITQSPKYLFRKEGQNVTLSCEQNLNHDAMYWYRQDPGQGLRLIYYSQIVNDFQKGDIAEGYSVSREKKESFPLTVTSAQKNPTAFYLCASSIDREGRGYTFGSGTRLTVV.

This clone was seen just once. The chain combines TRBV5-1 with TRBJ1-4; 8 nucleotides line up with TRBD1. CDR1 SGHRS and CDR2 YFSETQ come from the germline V gene. CDR3 length: 14 amino acids. Germline trimming cut 4 bases from V and 8 bases from J; bases unmatched to any gene: 7. The CDR3 coding sequence is TGCGCCAGCAGCATCAGGGGGCGAGGGGAAAAACTGTTTTTT. It codes for CASSIRGRGEKLFF.

The chain uses TRBV6-1 and TRBJ2-7; D remains ambiguous. V lost 5 bases, J lost 2 bases, and 4 bases lay in between. The germline gives CDR1 MNHNS, CDR2 SASEGT. The CDR3 sequence is 11 residues long. The CDR3 spells CASSRAYEQYF. CDR3 DNA: TGTGCCAGCAGTCGGGCCTACGAGCAGTACTTC.

The chain couples TRBV6-5 to TRBJ1-1; the D gene is possibly TRBD1 (6 bases). Germline lookup yields CDR1 MNHEY and CDR2 SVGAGI. V was trimmed by 4 bases and J by 1 base, leaving 10 bases between them. This CDR3 contains 14 residues. The CDR3 DNA follows: TGTGCCAGCAGTTTTGGACAGTCGAACACTGAAGCTTTCTTT. This codes for CASSFGQSNTEAFF.

The CDR3 DNA reads as TGTGCCAGCAGGCTTACAGATACGCAGTATTTT. Protein product: CASRLTDTQYF. This sequence joins TRBV12-3 or TRBV12-4 and TRBJ2-3; D remains ambiguous. The CDR3 length is 11 residues. V lost 6 bases, J lost 3 bases, and 4 bases lay in between.

The V call is TRBV5-4, the J call TRBJ2-1; maybe TRBD2 (6 bases). Germline values: CDR1 SGHNT, CDR2 YYREEE (reference sequence). CDR3 length equals 16 residues. The ends were cut back, 3 bases at V and 3 bases at J, with 16 bases in the middle. CDR3 amino acids: CASSSAQGGNYNEQFF. The CDR3, as DNA: TGTGCCAGCAGCTCGGCGCAAGGCGGGAACTACAATGAGCAGTTCTTC.

This clone has just a few counts. The V call is TRBV24-1, the J call TRBJ1-5; TRBD1 aligns across 7 bases. The germline CDR1 and CDR2 sequences are KGHDR and SFDVKD. The ends lost 7 bases at V and 0 bases at J; junction bases unmatched: 8. The CDR3 has 16 amino acids. The CDR3 reads CATSGRTGNSNQPQHF. CDR3 in DNA: TGTGCCACCAGCGGAAGGACAGGAAATAGCAATCAGCCCCAGCATTTT.

The rearrangement joins TRBV3-1 (or the pseudogene TRBV3-2) to TRBJ1-5; 9 bases line up with TRBD1. Trimming removed 4 bases from V and 4 bases from J; junction bases left unmatched: 2. From germline, CDR1 is LGHDT and CDR2 YNNKEL (reference sequence). The CDR3 has 14 residues. CDR3 amino acids: CASSLTGGNQPQHF. CDR3 sequence (DNA): TGTGCCAGCAGCCTGACAGGGGGGAATCAGCCCCAGCATTTT.

This clone showed up just a few times. The rearrangement joins TRBV14 to TRBJ1-6, with D maybe TRBD1 (6 bases). The CDR3 length is 17 residues. Trimming removed 0 bases at V and 3 bases at J, with 12 bases between. The germline V gene has CDR1 SGHDN and CDR2 FVKESK. The chain's CDR3 is CASSQDAGAFYNSPLHF. DNA of the CDR3: TGTGCCAGCAGCCAAGACGCAGGGGCTTTCTATAATTCACCCCTCCACTTT.

Only one count was recorded for this clone. The chain combines TRBV7-2 with TRBJ2-7; D not certain. The V gene's germline CDR1 is SGHTA and CDR2 FQGNSA. The CDR3 extends over 12 amino acids. The V end was cut by 5 bases, the J end by 12 bases, with 17 bases between. In nucleotides, the CDR3 is TGTGCCAGCAGCCCCCCCGGTGAACCAACGTACTTC. Translating gives CASSPPGEPTYF.